Listed here are 29 T cell receptor beta chains from one sample, sequenced in a study of T-cell memory formation after mild COVID-19. TCRdb re-called the 5' RACE reads with MiXCR, one entry per CDR3 protein. The profile covers roughly 620,000 distinct CDR3 sequences, with around 17% appearing a single time and about 12% taken by the ten largest. Sequenced sample: PBMCs or a T cell subset sorted from them (not recorded which). The source is an adult woman who had mild COVID-19 (a few samples of this study predate the infection). Cell type and time point are not known.

The V and J genes are TRBV4-3 and TRBJ1-2; TRBD1 might be the D (6 bases). The CDR3 is 15 amino acids. The V end lost 3 bases, the J end lost 2 bases, and 13 bases lay between the germline ends. In germline, CDR1 is LGHNA, CDR2 YSLEER. The CDR3 region is CASSHQGPLNYGYTF. The CDR3 nucleotides are TGCGCCAGCAGCCATCAGGGGCCCCTCAACTATGGCTACACCTTC.

This chain uses TRBV6-5 with TRBJ1-1; TRBD1 is a possible D gene (6 bases). Germline CDR1 reads MNHEY; CDR2 reads SVGAGI. The CDR3 runs to 12 residues. V was cut by 6 bases and J by 7 bases, with 12 bases left in between. CDR3 sequence reads: CASRGQKNEAFF. The DNA of the CDR3 is TGTGCCAGCAGAGGACAGAAAAATGAAGCTTTCTTT.

This clonotype was recorded a few times. The rearrangement links TRBV9 to TRBJ2-3; D is uncertain. Deletions cut 3 bases from V and 4 bases from J, with 12 bases between. The CDR3 covers 14 residues. Germline V gives CDR1 SGDLS, CDR2 YYNGEE. CDR3 amino acids: CASSAMNSADTQYF. CDR3 coding DNA: TGTGCCAGCAGCGCCATGAACTCCGCAGATACGCAGTATTTT.

This clonotype was seen a few times. The chain recombines TRBV9 with TRBJ1-1; 8 nucleotides align to TRBD1. The CDR3 is made up of 15 amino acids. In germline, CDR1 is SGDLS, CDR2 YYNGEE. With 0 bases clipped from V and 5 bases from J, the junction kept 6 bases outside the gene matches. CDR3 sequence: CASSVGGQGLTEAFF. The CDR3 DNA is TGTGCCAGCAGCGTAGGAGGACAGGGATTGACTGAAGCTTTCTTT.

There are a few counts of this clonotype. The CDR3 DNA follows: TGTGCCAGCAGCTTGTCATTAAATACGCAGTATTTT. It yields the protein CASSLSLNTQYF. The chain uses TRBV7-2 and TRBJ2-3; D remains unclear. The germline V gene has CDR1 SGHTA and CDR2 FQGNSA. This CDR3 is 12 amino acids long. V was pared by 3 bases and J by 7 bases, with 8 bases between.

This clonotype is medium-sized in the sample. V is TRBV5-1 and J is TRBJ2-5; D possibly uses TRBD1 or TRBD2 (5 bases each). Trimming removed 4 bases at V and 2 bases at J, with 15 bases between. This CDR3 is 15 amino acids long. CDR1 SGHRS and CDR2 YFSETQ come from the germline V gene. The CDR3 DNA reads as TGCGCCAGCAGCCTGGTTGGGGACGGACAAGAGACCCAGTACTTC. This encodes CASSLVGDGQETQYF.

The rearrangement uses TRBV5-1 and TRBJ1-1, with TRBD1 as a possible D gene (5 bases). The V end was cut by 3 bases, the J end by 2 bases, with 11 bases between. CDR1 SGHRS and CDR2 YFSETQ come from the germline V gene. The CDR3 runs to 14 residues. Written as DNA, the CDR3 is TGCGCCAGCAGCTACGACAGATTCAACACTGAAGCTTTCTTT. Translating gives CASSYDRFNTEAFF. Full variable domain (missing parts from reference TRBV5-1 and TRBJ1-1): KAGVTQTPRYLIKTRGQQVTLSCSPISGHRSVSWYQQTPGQGLQFLFEYFSETQRNKGNFPGRFSGRQFSNSRSEMNVSTLELGDSALYLCASSYDRFNTEAFFGQGTRLTVV.

This clonotype was counted a few times. The V and J genes are TRBV4-3 and TRBJ1-1, with D unresolved. This CDR3 region has 11 residues. Trimming removed 8 bases from V and 7 bases from J, with 11 bases in between. Germline CDR1 is LGHNA and CDR2 is YSLEER. CDR3 coding DNA: TGCGCCAGCCGATGGAAGAATGAAGCTTTCTTT. Amino acid sequence: CASRWKNEAFF.

This chain joins TRBV9 and TRBJ2-4; D is unresolved. This CDR3 has 16 residues. The V end was cut by 0 bases, the J end by 7 bases, with 17 bases between. The germline gives CDR1 SGDLS, CDR2 YYNGEE. Written as DNA, the CDR3 is TGTGCCAGCAGCGTAGATCTGGGCTCAATGGGCAACATTCAGTACTTC. Translation: CASSVDLGSMGNIQYF.

A few counts support this clonotype. The genes are TRBV2 and TRBJ2-7; 10 nucleotides align to TRBD2. The CDR3 runs to 21 residues. With V trimmed by 3 bases and J by 3 bases, 23 bases remained unmatched. Germline V gene lookup returns CDR1 SNHLY and CDR2 FYNNEI. CDR3 in DNA: TGTGCCAGCAGTGAGCCGAGTGGAGGGACTAGCGTAATATTAACAGACTACGAGCAGTACTTC. Translation: CASSEPSGGTSVILTDYEQYF. Full variable domain (rest looked up from reference TRBV2 and TRBJ2-7): EPEVTQTPSHQVTQMGQEVILRCVPISNHLYFYWYRQILGQKVEFLVSFYNNEISEKSEIFDDQFSVERPDGSNFTLKIRSTKLEDSAMYFCASSEPSGGTSVILTDYEQYFGPGTRLTVT.

The chain employs TRBV7-2 and TRBJ2-2; tentatively, D is TRBD1 (5 bases). V was trimmed by 7 bases and J by 1 base, leaving 13 bases between them. The germline V gene encodes CDR1 SGHTA and CDR2 FQGNSA. The length of the CDR3 is 15 residues. For the CDR3, the DNA is TGTGCCAGCACCCCGAACAGGTTGAACACCGGGGAGCTGTTTTTT. It specifies CASTPNRLNTGELFF.

The rearrangement joins TRBV3-1 to TRBJ2-5; tentative D call: TRBD1 (6 bases). The CDR3 has 15 residues. Germline values: CDR1 LGHDT, CDR2 YNNKEL (reference sequence). The V end was cut by 4 bases, the J end by 2 bases, with 14 bases between. CDR3 amino acids: CASSRKTGTQETQYF. DNA of the CDR3: TGTGCCAGCAGCCGAAAGACAGGAACACAAGAGACCCAGTACTTC.

This clonotype was seen repeatedly, ten times or more. This rearrangement joins TRBV18 to TRBJ1-4, with TRBD1 identical over 10 bases. J was trimmed by 5 bases and V by 8 bases; bases with no gene match: 5. The CDR3 runs 14 residues. Germline CDR1 reads KGHSH; CDR2 reads LQKENI. CDR3 amino acids: CASSPGQGNEKLFF. The DNA for the CDR3 is TGTGCCAGCAGTCCGGGACAGGGGAATGAAAAACTGTTTTTT. The full variable domain, in which reference TRBV18 and TRBJ1-4 provide the parts outside the CDR3, is NAGVMQNPRHLVRRRGQEARLRCSPMKGHSHVYWYRQLPEEGLKFMVYLQKENIIDESGMPKERFSAEFPKEGPSILRIQQVVRGDSAAYFCASSPGQGNEKLFFGSGTQLSVL.

This sequence joins TRBV12-3 or TRBV12-4 and TRBJ2-3; TRBD1 is a possible D gene (6 bases). V was cut by 5 bases and J by 5 bases, with 11 bases left in between. This CDR3 has 13 amino acids. The CDR3 here is CASSLSGVDTQYF. The CDR3 DNA is TGTGCCAGCAGTCTATCAGGGGTAGATACGCAGTATTTT.

The rearrangement joins TRBV12-3 or TRBV12-4 to TRBJ1-5; possible D gene TRBD1, 6 bases. Trimming removed 2 bases from V and 6 bases from J, with 17 bases in between. The CDR3 covers 16 residues. The CDR3 protein is CASSLKVGARTQPQHF. Written as DNA, the CDR3 is TGTGCCAGCAGTTTAAAAGTGGGGGCCCGGACTCAGCCCCAGCATTTT.

This clonotype appeared a few times. V usage is TRBV9 and J usage is TRBJ1-1, with unresolved D. This CDR3 comprises 14 residues. Deletions cut 0 bases from V and 2 bases from J, with 8 bases between. Per the germline V gene, CDR1 is SGDLS and CDR2 is YYNGEE. This CDR3 is CASSVGSANTEAFF. In DNA form, the CDR3 reads TGTGCCAGCAGCGTAGGCTCGGCAAACACTGAAGCTTTCTTT.

The chain has TRBV12-3 or TRBV12-4 and TRBJ1-1, with a weak D call TRBD1 (6 bases). Trimming removed 4 bases from V and 0 bases from J, with 18 bases in between. This CDR3 has 17 residues. The CDR3 coding sequence is TGTGCCAGCAGTTCCTGGGACATCTTTATCCTGAACACTGAAGCTTTCTTT. As protein: CASSSWDIFILNTEAFF.

Worth noting for this clonotype: The CDR3 ends on some other residue instead of the conserved phenylalanine or tryptophan, so this is likely a read error. This chain joins TRBV5-4 and TRBJ2-1; tentatively, D is TRBD1 (7 bases). Germline V gene lookup returns CDR1 SGHNT and CDR2 YYREEE (reference sequence). The V and J ends lost 4 bases and 1 base respectively, with 12 bases between them. The CDR3 extends over 15 amino acids. The CDR3 nucleotides are TGTGCCAGCAGCCCCCCAGGGGGGTCCTACAATGAGCAGTTCTTA. Translation: CASSPPGGSYNEQFL.

This chain joins TRBV12-3 or TRBV12-4 and TRBJ2-2, with 7 bases matching TRBD1. There are 15 residues in the CDR3. The V segment lost 8 bases and the J segment 0 bases; nucleotides outside the gene matches: 6. For the CDR3, the DNA is TGTGCCAGCTCGTACAGGGGCTCGAACACCGGGGAGCTGTTTTTT. Translated: CASSYRGSNTGELFF.

The V gene is TRBV5-1, the J gene TRBJ1-1; TRBD1 is a possible D gene (6 bases). CDR3 length equals 17 residues. Trimming removed 4 bases at V and 4 bases at J, with 23 bases between. CDR1 is SGHRS, CDR2 YFSETQ, per germline. CDR3 sequence reads: CASSTHRQVIASTEAFF. CDR3 nucleotide sequence: TGCGCCAGCAGCACGCACCGACAGGTAATAGCGAGCACTGAAGCTTTCTTT.

This clonotype was detected a few times. The chain recombines TRBV28 with TRBJ2-7; tentative D call: TRBD1 (6 bases). This CDR3 is 15 amino acids long. From germline, CDR1 is MDHEN and CDR2 SYDVKM. V shed 5 bases and J shed 1 base, with 15 bases lying between them. CDR3 loop: CASSPTRRGSYEQYF. The CDR3 DNA reads TGTGCCAGCAGTCCCACGCGCAGGGGATCCTACGAGCAGTACTTC.

The J gene is TRBJ2-7, the V gene TRBV7-7; 11 bases agree with TRBD2. CDR3 length: 16 amino acids. Germline lookup yields CDR1 SSHAT and CDR2 FNYEAQ (reference sequence). V lost 10 bases and J lost 4; bases outside the gene matches: 15. In DNA form, the CDR3 reads TGTGCCAATGGGGCCGGAGCTAGCGGGGGGCGATACGAGCAGTACTTC. It encodes CANGAGASGGRYEQYF.

This clonotype was counted between two and nine times. The chain couples TRBV19 to TRBJ1-1, with D possibly being TRBD1 (5 bases). This CDR3 spans 12 amino acids. In germline, CDR1 is LNHDA, CDR2 SQIVND (reference sequence). The V end lost 7 bases, the J end lost 4 bases, and 10 bases lay between the germline ends. CDR3 loop: CASIKGPTEAFF. The CDR3 nucleotides read TGTGCCAGTATTAAGGGGCCCACTGAAGCTTTCTTT.

The chain recombines TRBV5-1 with TRBJ2-5; D gene ambiguous. Looked up from germline, CDR1 is SGHRS and CDR2 is YFSETQ. Deletions cut 5 bases from V and 1 base from J, with 9 bases between. There are 13 residues in the CDR3. The CDR3, as DNA: TGCGCCAGCAGAAGGACGACCCAAGAGACCCAGTACTTC. It specifies CASRRTTQETQYF.

The chain's CDR3 is CSAATGGYEQYF. CDR3 nucleotide sequence: TGCAGTGCCGCTACAGGGGGCTACGAGCAGTACTTC. The chain carries TRBV20-1 and TRBJ2-7, with 8 bases lining up with TRBD1. Germline lookup yields CDR1 DFQATT and CDR2 SNEGSKA (reference sequence). The V gene end was trimmed by 6 bases and the J gene end by 3 bases; junction bases not matched to a gene: 4. The CDR3 totals 12 residues.

In this sample, this clonotype turned up a few times. This sequence joins TRBV3-1 and TRBJ2-7, with 7 bases fitting TRBD2. Germline V gene data show CDR1 as LGHDT and CDR2 as YNNKEL (reference sequence). After removal of 1 base from V and 7 bases from J, the junction contained 4 bases not matched to a gene. The CDR3 sequence is 13 residues long. In DNA form, the CDR3 reads TGTGCCAGCAGCCAAGTACCGGGGGGAGAGCAGTACTTC. It translates to CASSQVPGGEQYF.

This clonotype came up a few times. J is TRBJ1-6 and V is TRBV5-5; TRBD1 is a possible D gene (6 bases). Trimming left V 2 bases short and J 7 bases short, with 22 bases between. The CDR3 loop spans 18 amino acids. The germline CDR1 and CDR2 sequences are SGHKS and YYEKEE (reference sequence). In DNA, the CDR3 is TGTGCCAGCAGCTTTAGGGGGTACGGGGGCGCTGAGAATTCACCCCTCCACTTT. Protein sequence: CASSFRGYGGAENSPLHF.

Only a few counts were recorded for this clonotype. The rearrangement links TRBV5-6 to TRBJ1-5; D is unresolved. Trimming removed 1 base at V and 2 bases at J, with 7 bases between. The germline gives CDR1 SGHDT, CDR2 YYEEEE. The CDR3 runs to 14 residues. The CDR3 is CASSLIRGNQPQHF. The DNA of the CDR3 is TGTGCCAGCAGCTTGATACGAGGCAATCAGCCCCAGCATTTT.

This chain joins TRBV24-1 and TRBJ1-2; D not certain. CDR3 length: 12 amino acids. Trimming removed 3 bases from V and 4 bases from J, with 5 bases in between. CDR1 and CDR2 from the germline V gene are KGHDR and SFDVKD. CDR3 loop: CATSDHSYGYTF. The CDR3, as DNA: TGTGCCACCAGTGATCACAGCTATGGCTACACCTTC.